The next 14 T cell receptor beta chains were all read from a single sample in a study of CD8 T cells in Susac syndrome. It was with random hexamers that roughly 0.45 to 1 ug RNA was reverse transcribed. A single record per CDR3 protein comes from TCRdb applying MiXCR to the immunoSEQ multiplex PCR reads. The data show 250,000 to 350,000 distinct CDR3 sequences, 92% seen once. Sequenced sample: CD4+ T cells from PBMCs. The source is a human donor with multiple sclerosis.

J is TRBJ1-1 and V is TRBV6-1; D might be TRBD1 (6 bases). The CDR3 sequence is 13 residues long. Germline V gene sequence: CDR1 MNHNS, CDR2 SASEGT. V was cut by 7 bases and J by 0 bases, with 9 bases left in between. CDR3 sequence: CASNREMNTEAFF. For the CDR3, the DNA is TGTGCCAGCAACAGGGAAATGAACACTGAAGCTTTCTTT.

J is TRBJ1-1 and V is TRBV29-1; 10 bases map to TRBD1. With 7 bases clipped from V and 4 bases from J, the junction kept 0 bases outside the gene matches. CDR3 length: 11 residues. Germline V gene lookup returns CDR1 SQVTM and CDR2 ANQGSEA. CDR3 DNA: TGCAGCGGGACAGGGGGCACTGAAGCTTTCTTT. Protein product: CSGTGGTEAFF.

The chain couples TRBV7-9 to TRBJ2-3; TRBD2 aligns across 7 bases. The CDR3 extends over 15 amino acids. The germline CDR1 and CDR2 sequences are SEHNR and FQNEAQ (reference sequence). Germline trimming cut 3 bases from V and 2 bases from J; bases unmatched to any gene: 5. For the CDR3, the DNA is TGTGCCAGCAGCTTCTCAAGCGGGGTCACAGATACGCAGTATTTT. Amino acid sequence: CASSFSSGVTDTQYF.

The chain uses TRBV14 and TRBJ2-4; maybe TRBD1 (7 bases). The CDR3 is 20 amino acids. Trimming removed 3 bases from V and 0 bases from J, with 24 bases in between. Germline V gene lookup returns CDR1 SGHDN and CDR2 FVKESK. CDR3 sequence reads: CASSQPRGDRSFLAKNIQYF. The DNA of the CDR3 is TGTGCCAGCAGCCAGCCCAGGGGGGACAGATCGTTCCTAGCCAAAAACATTCAGTACTTC.

This clonotype was counted only a few times. CDR3 region: CASSGTGSYGYTF. As DNA, the CDR3 is TGTGCCAGCAGTGGGACAGGGTCCTATGGCTACACCTTC. The rearrangement uses TRBV6-2 or TRBV6-3 and TRBJ1-2; 9 nucleotides line up with TRBD1. The V gene's germline CDR1 is MNHEY and CDR2 SVGEGT. CDR3 length: 13 residues. Unmatched junction bases numbered 2, after V lost 5 bases and J lost 4 bases.

This clonotype has only one observation. V gene TRBV25-1 combines with J gene TRBJ1-5, with 8 nucleotides matching TRBD1. Germline CDR1 reads MGHDK; CDR2 reads SYGVNS. The length of the CDR3 is 15 residues. V lost 8 bases and J lost 7; bases outside the gene matches: 13. The CDR3 loop reads CASRAPTGVRQPQHF. In DNA, the CDR3 is TGTGCCAGCCGGGCGCCGACAGGGGTTCGACAGCCCCAGCATTTT.

CDR3 protein: CASSKGGLRETQYF. The CDR3 nucleotides read TGTGCCAGCAGCAAAGGGGGGCTAAGAGAGACCCAGTACTTC. V and J are TRBV7-2 and TRBJ2-5; D tentatively fits TRBD1 or TRBD2 (6 bases each). V lost 5 bases and J 4 bases, leaving 14 bases between the germline ends. The CDR3 is 14 residues long. The germline gives CDR1 SGHTA, CDR2 FQGNSA.

The V and J genes are TRBV2 and TRBJ2-1; TRBD2 aligns across 12 bases. In germline, CDR1 is SNHLY, CDR2 FYNNEI. Trimming cost V 7 bases and J 4 bases; bases outside gene matches: 5. This CDR3 region has 15 residues. The CDR3 nucleotides are TGTGCCAGCATGGAGCTAGCGGGGGGGTACAATGAGCAGTTCTTC. This sequence encodes CASMELAGGYNEQFF.

The J gene is TRBJ1-2, the V gene TRBV6-2 or TRBV6-3; possibly TRBD1 for D (5 bases). Trimming stripped 10 bases from V and 2 bases from J, with 14 bases between. CDR1 is MNHEY and CDR2 is SVGEGT in the germline V gene. This CDR3 region has 13 residues. The CDR3 DNA is TGTGCCACCGAGCCGGGGGTAAACTATGGCTACACCTTC. Translating gives CATEPGVNYGYTF.

V and J are TRBV6-6 and TRBJ2-5; 7 bases line up with TRBD2. From germline, CDR1 is MNHNY and CDR2 SVGAGI (reference sequence). The CDR3 covers 15 residues. V was clipped by 6 bases and J by 1 base; unmatched bases: 8. CDR3 bases: TGTGCCAGCAGCCAGACGAGCGGGGCCCAAGAGACCCAGTACTTC. As protein: CASSQTSGAQETQYF.

The chain carries TRBV3-1 and TRBJ1-1, with D perhaps TRBD1 (5 bases). V was shortened by 5 bases and J by 0 bases, with 13 bases between the two germline ends. CDR3 length: 15 amino acids. Germline-derived CDR1 and CDR2 are LGHDT and YNNKEL (reference sequence). CDR3 in amino acids: CASSDLRALNTEAFF. The CDR3 nucleotides are TGTGCCAGCAGCGATCTCAGGGCGTTGAACACTGAAGCTTTCTTT.

The J gene is TRBJ1-2, the V gene TRBV7-2; unclear D gene. V was clipped by 5 bases and J by 4 bases, with 17 bases between them. The germline gives CDR1 SGHTA, CDR2 FQGNSA. This CDR3 region has 15 residues. The CDR3 here is CASSISGGNSYGYTF. The CDR3 DNA reads TGTGCCAGCAGCATTAGTGGAGGGAATAGCTATGGCTACACCTTC. Using reference TRBV7-2 and TRBJ1-2 for the parts outside the CDR3, the full variable domain is GAGVSQSPSNKVTEKGKDVELRCDPISGHTALYWYRQSLGQGLEFLIYFQGNSAPDKSGLPSDRFSAERTGGSVSTLTIQRTQQEDSAVYLCASSISGGNSYGYTFGSGTRLTVV.

V is TRBV7-9 and J is TRBJ2-7; 10 nucleotides match TRBD1. In germline, CDR1 is SEHNR, CDR2 FQNEAQ (reference sequence). V was pared by 5 bases and J by 4 bases, with 8 bases of the junction left unmatched. This CDR3 spans 15 amino acids. The CDR3 region has the DNA TGTGCCAGCAGCCCTGACCCGGGACAGGGGTACGAGCAGTACTTC. It encodes CASSPDPGQGYEQYF.

J is TRBJ2-3 and V is TRBV30, with D possibly being TRBD1 (6 bases). V was cut by 7 bases and J by 5 bases, with 22 bases left in between. Germline V gene data show CDR1 as GTSNPN and CDR2 as SVGIG (reference sequence). The CDR3 runs 15 residues. This chain's CDR3 is CAYTSTGTFRDTQYF. In DNA form, the CDR3 reads TGTGCCTACACTTCTACAGGGACGTTCAGAGATACGCAGTATTTT.